The clone carrying this T cell receptor (beta chain) has at least ten counts. Its antigen is still unknown. The TCR beta library used iRepertoire HTBI primers with Arm-PCR amplification of CDR3. TCRdb re-analysed the multiplex PCR reads in MiXCR, keeping a single row per CDR3 protein. The sample includes under 250,000 distinct CDR3 sequences, roughly 18% of them seen just once. This sample was taken from a study of regulatory T cells in long-lasting Graves disease. General study results and limits: Not thyroid tissue but only peripheral blood was studied. Compared with new cases, persistent Graves' patients showed reduced TCR diversity.

The trim removed 5 bases at V and 4 bases at J, leaving 7 bases unmatched. There are 14 residues in the CDR3. Germline lookup yields CDR1 MDHEN and CDR2 SYDVKM. Time point noted: newly diagnosed GD, antithyroid drugs for less than 3 months. The TCR library used RNA extracted from PBMCs. As a group, patients came from one endocrinology department in Xi'an, China. Another study also made use of these data, one on T cells in Graves' hyperthyroidism and ophthalmopathy. That investigation notes: During a first-round RT-PCR of the TCR CDR3, the HTBI primer set was used.

This chain uses TRBV28 with TRBJ1-1; 7 bases match TRBD1. The receptor's source is a woman aged 25 to 39 with Graves disease. The source material was peripheral blood mononuclear cells (PBMCs), sampled at new diagnosis, from a patient treated with antithyroid drugs. The CDR3 DNA follows: TGTGCCAGCAGTAAAGCAGGGGGTTCCACTGAAGCTTTCTTT. It yields the protein CASSKAGGSTEAFF.